This entry lists 25 T cell receptor beta chains sequenced from one sample in a study of cytomegalovirus exposure and HLA in healthy donors. With 60 Vbeta and 13 Jbeta primers, the PCR was carried out. Here immunoSEQ multiplex PCR was the method, and the copy in TCRdb shows in-frame clones only, minus some. The data contain 150,000 to 200,000 clones, more than 65% of them seen just once; the ten biggest clones take up 1.5%. Sequenced: PBMCs. All receptors come from a girl aged 10 to 17 in good health and CMV-seropositive.

In its sample, this clone was seen a few times. The chain joins TRBV7-8 to TRBJ1-5; 8 bases map to TRBD1. The CDR3 extends over 16 amino acids. In germline, CDR1 is SGHVS, CDR2 FQNEAQ. Losses at the gene ends were 0 bases for V and 5 bases for J; bases not matched to a gene: 6. DNA of the CDR3: TGTGCCAGCAGCTTAGCGCGGGACAGGTTTTATCAGCCCCAGCATTTT. This encodes CASSLARDRFYQPQHF.

The V and J genes are TRBV6-1 and TRBJ1-3; D remains ambiguous. Germline CDR1 MNHNS, CDR2 SASEGT. The CDR3 covers 15 residues. V was shortened by 6 bases and J by 0 bases, with 12 bases between the two germline ends. CDR3 nucleotide sequence: TGTGCCAGCAGAATAACACCTAGCTCTGGAAACACCATATATTTT. Translated, it gives CASRITPSSGNTIYF.

The chain combines TRBV27 with TRBJ2-1, with TRBD1 matching over 8 bases. Germline trimming cut 6 bases from V and 6 bases from J; bases unmatched to any gene: 4. Germline V lookup: CDR1 MNHEY, CDR2 SMNVEV (reference sequence). The CDR3 loop spans 13 amino acids. In nucleotides, the CDR3 is TGTGCCAGCAGAGACAGGGGCTTCAATGAGCAGTTCTTC. Encoded protein: CASRDRGFNEQFF.

This clone appeared a few times. The V call is TRBV5-1, the J call TRBJ2-7; 8 bases match TRBD2. Germline lookup yields CDR1 SGHRS and CDR2 YFSETQ. After removal of 4 bases from V and 5 bases from J, the junction contained 11 bases not matched to a gene. The CDR3 runs 15 residues. This CDR3 is CASSRGTSGGDEQYF. CDR3 nucleotide sequence: TGCGCCAGCAGCAGAGGGACTTCCGGGGGGGACGAGCAGTACTTC.

CDR3 residues: CASSSAGHSTDTQYF. Written as DNA, the CDR3 is TGCGCCAGCAGCTCAGCGGGACATAGCACAGATACGCAGTATTTT. V is TRBV5-1 and J is TRBJ2-3; D is possibly TRBD2 (7 bases). V dropped 3 bases and J dropped 0 bases, with 11 bases sitting between them. The CDR3 spans 15 residues. Germline assignment: CDR1 SGHRS and CDR2 YFSETQ.

V is TRBV6-4 and J is TRBJ2-2; 7 bases map to TRBD2. Germline V gene lookup returns CDR1 MRHNA and CDR2 SNTAGT. The junction had 4 bases not matched to a gene; V was cut back by 5 bases and J by 7 bases. This CDR3 has 13 amino acids. As DNA, the CDR3 is TGTGCCAGCAGTAGCGGGGATGACGGGGAGCTGTTTTTT. It encodes CASSSGDDGELFF.

V gene TRBV18 combines with J gene TRBJ1-5; 8 positions match TRBD1. The trim removed 2 bases at V and 1 base at J, leaving 4 bases unmatched. The CDR3 covers 16 residues. Germline V gives CDR1 KGHSH, CDR2 LQKENI. The CDR3 DNA reads TGTGCCAGCTCACCAAGGGGGGACAGGAGCAATCAGCCCCAGCATTTT. Amino acid sequence: CASSPRGDRSNQPQHF.

J is TRBJ1-5 and V is TRBV6-6; 8 bases line up with TRBD1. This CDR3 is 15 amino acids long. Trimming took 5 bases from V and 3 from J; bases not matched to a gene: 6. Germline V CDR1 and CDR2: MNHNY, SVGAGI (reference sequence). CDR3: CASSQDRGLNQPQHF. In DNA form, the CDR3 reads TGTGCCAGCAGTCAAGACAGGGGCCTCAATCAGCCCCAGCATTTT.

The chain combines TRBV19 with TRBJ2-5, with TRBD2 matching over 11 bases. CDR3 length: 17 amino acids. The ends lost 4 bases at V and 4 bases at J; junction bases unmatched: 11. Germline CDR1 and CDR2: LNHDA and SQIVND (reference sequence). DNA of the CDR3: TGTGCCAGTAGTAACCTTCCAACTAGCGGGGGTGCAGAGACCCAGTACTTC. This translates into CASSNLPTSGGAETQYF.

J is TRBJ1-2 and V is TRBV13; D gene ambiguous. V was trimmed by 3 bases and J by 4 bases, leaving 9 bases between them. The CDR3 sequence is 13 residues long. Germline assignment: CDR1 PRHDT and CDR2 FYEKMQ (reference sequence). In DNA, the CDR3 is TGTGCCAGCAGCTTCGCGTCAGGCTATGGCTACACCTTC. This codes for CASSFASGYGYTF.

The chain joins TRBV12-5 to TRBJ2-5; 8 nucleotides line up with TRBD2. The CDR3 totals 14 residues. Trimming at V came to 10 bases and at J to 4 bases, leaving 11 bases not matched to a gene. The germline V gene has CDR1 LGHNT and CDR2 FRNRAP. CDR3 sequence (DNA): TGTGCTACTGGGAGCGGGGGCGAGGGAGAGACCCAGTACTTC. Translating it yields CATGSGGEGETQYF.

This chain uses TRBV4-1 with TRBJ1-6; 7 bases are shared with TRBD1. The V gene's germline CDR1 is MGHRA and CDR2 YSYEKL. Unmatched junction bases numbered 12, after V lost 5 bases and J lost 8 bases. CDR3 length: 16 residues. This CDR3 reads CASSSPQGGADSPLHF. The CDR3 coding sequence is TGCGCCAGCAGCTCTCCTCAGGGGGGCGCAGATTCACCCCTCCACTTT.

The chain has TRBV5-1 and TRBJ1-2, with D tentatively TRBD1 (6 bases). V was trimmed by 0 bases and J by 1 base, leaving 10 bases between them. The CDR3 is 15 amino acids. CDR1 and CDR2 from the germline V gene are SGHRS and YFSETQ. The CDR3 bases are TGCGCCAGCAGCTTGGACGGACAGAGTAACTATGGCTACACCTTC. Translating gives CASSLDGQSNYGYTF.

The chain employs TRBV10-3 and TRBJ2-1, with 8 bases fitting TRBD1. The germline gives CDR1 ENHRY, CDR2 SYGVKD. This CDR3 comprises 14 residues. Trimming at V came to 6 bases and at J to 3 bases, leaving 4 bases not matched to a gene. The CDR3 DNA reads as TGTGCCATCAGAGGGACAGGCAACTACAATGAGCAGTTCTTC. Protein product: CAIRGTGNYNEQFF.

V usage is TRBV9 and J usage is TRBJ2-7; D possibly corresponds to TRBD1 (6 bases). CDR1 is SGDLS and CDR2 is YYNGEE in the germline V gene. V was trimmed by 0 bases and J by 2 bases, leaving 12 bases between them. The CDR3 is 15 residues long. CDR3 residues: CASSVDQGRTYEQYF. CDR3 in DNA: TGTGCCAGCAGCGTAGATCAGGGGAGAACCTACGAGCAGTACTTC.

The rearrangement links TRBV19 to TRBJ1-3; the match to TRBD1 covers 10 bases. CDR3 length equals 12 residues. Trimming removed 10 bases from V and 7 bases from J; junction bases left unmatched: 4. From germline, CDR1 is LNHDA and CDR2 SQIVND (reference sequence). Written as DNA, the CDR3 is TGTGCCATTTCGGACAGGGGGAACACCATATATTTT. Encoded protein: CAISDRGNTIYF.

The CDR3 DNA reads TGTGCCAGCAGTTTCGGGCAGGGGCTTAGCGAGCAGTACTTC. Its protein is CASSFGQGLSEQYF. V gene TRBV27 combines with J gene TRBJ2-7; TRBD1 is a possible D gene (6 bases). V dropped 3 bases and J dropped 6 bases, with 15 bases sitting between them. This CDR3 comprises 14 residues. The germline CDR1 and CDR2 sequences are MNHEY and SMNVEV (reference sequence).

The chain carries TRBV2 and TRBJ2-7; 9 nucleotides line up with TRBD1. The CDR3 sequence is 14 residues long. Germline V gene data show CDR1 as SNHLY and CDR2 as FYNNEI. The ends lost 5 bases at V and 3 bases at J; junction bases unmatched: 5. CDR3 amino acids: CASSQMTGGYEQYF. DNA of the CDR3: TGTGCCAGCAGTCAAATGACAGGGGGCTACGAGCAGTACTTC.

The rearrangement links TRBV7-9 to TRBJ1-1; TRBD1 agrees at 7 bases. Trimming took 4 bases from V and 1 from J; bases not matched to a gene: 6. This CDR3 spans 15 amino acids. The germline V gene encodes CDR1 SEHNR and CDR2 FQNEAQ (reference sequence). CDR3: CASSSRTGQNTEAFF. The CDR3 coding sequence is TGTGCCAGCAGCTCCCGGACAGGACAGAACACTGAAGCTTTCTTT.

CDR3 protein: CASSLTPLRGAPTYNEQFF. The CDR3, as DNA: TGCGCCAGCAGCCTTACGCCGCTGCGGGGGGCACCTACCTACAATGAGCAGTTCTTC. The chain has TRBV4-3 and TRBJ2-1; TRBD2 agrees at 8 bases. V lost 4 bases and J lost 2; bases outside the gene matches: 16. Germline CDR1 is LGHNA and CDR2 is YSLEER. The CDR3 consists of 19 residues.

V and J are TRBV9 and TRBJ2-5; TRBD2 agrees at 7 bases. The CDR3 length is 16 residues. Germline CDR1 is SGDLS and CDR2 is YYNGEE. V shed 1 base, J shed 2 bases, and the junction held 8 bases outside the gene matches. The CDR3: CASSVRASGSQETQYF. The CDR3 bases are TGTGCCAGCAGCGTAAGGGCTAGCGGAAGTCAAGAGACCCAGTACTTC.

This clone was counted a few times. The chain joins TRBV5-6 to TRBJ1-1; D unclear. Germline V CDR1 and CDR2: SGHDT, YYEEEE. CDR3 length: 12 residues. Trimming stripped 1 base from V and 10 bases from J, with 11 bases between. The CDR3 region is CASSLSSFGAFF. CDR3 sequence (DNA): TGTGCCAGCAGCTTGTCTAGCTTCGGAGCTTTCTTT.

The DNA for the CDR3 is TGTGCCAGCAGCTCTCTACAGAAAACGAACACTGAAGCTTTCTTT. This encodes CASSSLQKTNTEAFF. J is TRBJ1-1 and V is TRBV13; D remains ambiguous. Germline CDR1 and CDR2: PRHDT and FYEKMQ (reference sequence). Trimming left V 4 bases short and J 1 base short, with 13 bases between. The CDR3 is 15 residues long.

V gene TRBV7-8 combines with J gene TRBJ1-1; D is unclear. From germline, CDR1 is SGHVS and CDR2 FQNEAQ. The CDR3 contains 14 residues. Trimming stripped 2 bases from V and 0 bases from J, with 7 bases between. CDR3 sequence (DNA): TGTGCCAGCAGCTTATACAGCATGAACACTGAAGCTTTCTTT. It translates to CASSLYSMNTEAFF.

This sequence joins TRBV5-1 and TRBJ1-4; 7 bases are a match to TRBD1. Germline V lookup: CDR1 SGHRS, CDR2 YFSETQ. The CDR3 extends over 16 amino acids. V was clipped by 7 bases and J by 7 bases; unmatched bases: 16. CDR3: CASSRAGPGGVEKLFF. CDR3 DNA sequence: TGCGCCAGCTCCCGGGCCGGCCCAGGGGGTGTTGAAAAACTGTTTTTT.